The source of this T cell receptor (beta chain) is a study of blood T cells in healthy people across ages. The study's findings and limits: Expanded clonotype changes were possibly confounded by unknown donor CMV status. Age advanced and TCR beta diversity per million T cells fell, roughly linearly.

This CDR3 region has 15 residues. Trimming stripped 0 bases from V and 2 bases from J, with 8 bases between. The germline V gene encodes CDR1 SGHTA and CDR2 FQGNSA. Together with a sample-barcoded 5' primer, a J-beta primer mix was included in a second PCR lasting roughly 7 to 11 cycles. Each cDNA molecule was tagged by a template-switch adaptor with 12 random nucleotides. A minimum of 3 million CDR3-containing paired-end reads was obtained for each sample. TCRdb used MiXCR to reprocess the 5' RACE reads, holding one entry per CDR3 protein. The sample holds around 780,000 distinct CDR3 sequences, around 50% seen once. This clonotype occurred a few times. Its antigen is not identified.

V and J are TRBV7-2 and TRBJ2-4; the D is unclear. The sample comprised blood. The clonotype comes from a man in his forties in good health. In DNA, the CDR3 is TGTGCCAGCAGCTTAGCCGACCCTCCCAAAAACATTCAGTACTTC. Its protein product is CASSLADPPKNIQYF.